These 19 T cell receptor beta chains share one sample of origin, sequenced in a study of human T cells and chemical hapten exposure. Each CDR3 protein gets one entry after TCRdb re-called the RACE reads with MiXCR. This sample carries fewer than 70,000 distinct CDR3 sequences, approximately 11% of them seen once, and the ten largest clones take roughly 5.2%. The time point is: pre-sensitization, week 0. The sample's treatment: therapeutic diphenylcyclopropenone sensitization with weekly scalp DPC. Sequencing was performed on whole blood, taken in connection with sensitization to the hapten diphenylcyclopropenone (DPC). The source is a woman aged 45-65 years with alopecia areata. Some clones in this sample may be carry-over from other donors' samples.

To note about this clonotype: This clone may be a read error of a much larger clone one base away. V and J are TRBV7-2 and TRBJ2-3, with 7 bases identical to TRBD2. The CDR3 contains 15 residues. V was pared by 1 base and J by 2 bases, with 3 bases of the junction left unmatched. From germline, CDR1 is SGHTA and CDR2 FQGNSA. For the CDR3, the DNA is TGTACCAGCAGCTTAGTGGGACTATACACAGATACGCAGTATTTT. Its protein is CTSSLVGLYTDTQYF.

The sample holds many counts of this clonotype. The V and J genes are TRBV6-6 and TRBJ2-1, with D possibly being TRBD1 (7 bases). V lost 2 bases, J lost 7 bases, and 12 bases lay in between. The CDR3 runs 14 residues. From germline, CDR1 is MNHNY and CDR2 SVGAGI (reference sequence). The CDR3 here is CASSYEAGGNEQFF. The CDR3 DNA follows: TGTGCCAGCAGTTACGAGGCAGGGGGGAATGAGCAGTTCTTC.

This clonotype appeared many times. The chain recombines TRBV6-2 or TRBV6-3 with TRBJ1-1, with D tentatively TRBD1 (6 bases). In germline, CDR1 is MNHEY, CDR2 SVGEGT. The length of the CDR3 is 11 residues. Trimming shortened V by 6 bases and J by 7 bases, and 9 bases separated the two germline ends. CDR3 sequence: CASRTTGEAFF. The CDR3 nucleotides are TGTGCCAGCAGGACGACAGGTGAAGCTTTCTTT.

This clonotype was seen many times. The chain uses TRBV12-3 or TRBV12-4 and TRBJ2-2, with 7 nucleotides matching TRBD1. V lost 5 bases, J lost 7 bases, and 4 bases stayed unmatched. The CDR3 loop spans 13 amino acids. CDR3 in DNA: TGTGCCAGCAGTACAGGGGTTGTCGGGGAGCTGTTTTTT. Protein product: CASSTGVVGELFF.

At least ten counts were recorded for this clonotype. The chain links TRBV7-3 to TRBJ2-1; TRBD2 is a possible D gene (5 bases). The CDR3 has 12 amino acids. Germline loops: CDR1 SGHTA, CDR2 FQGTGA. Trimming took off 0 bases at V and 10 bases at J, with 7 bases between the two ends. CDR3 bases: TGTGCCAGCAGCTTAACGGAGGAAGAGCAGTTCTTC. Its protein is CASSLTEEEQFF.

This clonotype was counted at least ten times. This chain uses TRBV6-2 or TRBV6-3 with TRBJ2-5; D is possibly TRBD1 or TRBD2 (5 bases each). Germline V gene lookup returns CDR1 MNHEY and CDR2 SVGEGT. V lost 4 bases and J 4 bases, leaving 25 bases between the germline ends. CDR3 length equals 18 residues. In nucleotides, the CDR3 is TGTGCCAGCAGTTCCCTTCCGGGACCTCACCCGATTGGAGAGACCCAGTACTTC. Its translation: CASSSLPGPHPIGETQYF.

This clonotype was detected a few times. This chain uses TRBV20-1 with TRBJ2-2; 7 bases line up with TRBD2. The CDR3 is 16 amino acids. Trimming at V came to 0 bases and at J to 4 bases, leaving 8 bases not matched to a gene. Germline V CDR1 and CDR2: DFQATT, SNEGSKA (reference sequence). As DNA, the CDR3 is TGCAGTGCTAGAGAATCGGCGGGAGTATCCACCGGGGAGCTGTTTTTT. It codes for CSARESAGVSTGELFF.

The chain joins TRBV5-1 to TRBJ2-7; D unresolved. With 0 bases removed from V and 4 bases from J, the gap between germline ends came to 11 bases. In germline, CDR1 is SGHRS, CDR2 YFSETQ. The CDR3 length is 14 residues. Written as DNA, the CDR3 is TGCGCCAGCAGCTTGGTAGGCCCCCGTTACGAGCAGTACTTC. Protein product: CASSLVGPRYEQYF.

This clonotype was recorded a few times. The chain employs TRBV28 and TRBJ2-3, with 7 bases matching TRBD2. The CDR3 length is 15 residues. J lost 2 bases, V lost 8 bases, and 10 bases had no gene match. Per the germline V gene, CDR1 is MDHEN and CDR2 is SYDVKM. The CDR3 coding sequence is TGTGCCAGCTATAGCCGGGGGGACCTCACAGATACGCAGTATTTT. This codes for CASYSRGDLTDTQYF.

This clonotype has ten or more counts. This sequence joins TRBV12-3 or TRBV12-4 and TRBJ1-4; no clear D gene. CDR3 length: 14 residues. Trimming took 6 bases from V and 4 from J, leaving 12 bases between them. The CDR3 DNA is TGTGCCAGCAGCCAGGACGGAAATAATGAAAAACTGTTTTTT. Translating gives CASSQDGNNEKLFF.

There are many counts of this clonotype. The chain uses TRBV6-1 and TRBJ1-2; D is uncertain. The CDR3 has 14 residues. Trimming left V 1 base short and J 8 bases short, with 14 bases between. Germline CDR1 MNHNS, CDR2 SASEGT. The CDR3 nucleotides are TGTGCCAGCAGTGAAGGTGTTCGGGCTTCCGGCTACACCTTC. It is translated as CASSEGVRASGYTF.

In its sample, this clonotype was seen many times. This sequence joins TRBV7-9 and TRBJ2-7; 8 nucleotides agree with TRBD1. The CDR3 covers 15 residues. The trim removed 2 bases at V and 4 bases at J, leaving 7 bases unmatched. The germline gives CDR1 SEHNR, CDR2 FQNEAQ (reference sequence). Here the CDR3 DNA reads TGTGCCAGCAGCTTAAGTCAGGGGGCTAGGTACGAGCAGTACTTC. Translation: CASSLSQGARYEQYF.

This clonotype turned up a few times. This chain links TRBV27 with TRBJ1-2; possibly TRBD1 for D (5 bases). With 6 bases removed from V and 5 bases from J, the gap between germline ends came to 22 bases. The CDR3 loop spans 16 amino acids. Germline V lookup: CDR1 MNHEY, CDR2 SMNVEV (reference sequence). The CDR3 DNA is TGTGCCAGCAGCTCCAAGGGGAACCCAAAGGCATATGGCTACACCTTC. Amino acid sequence: CASSSKGNPKAYGYTF.

This chain joins TRBV2 and TRBJ2-5; 8 bases match TRBD1. Germline CDR1 and CDR2: SNHLY and FYNNEI. The trim removed 8 bases at V and 2 bases at J, leaving 10 bases unmatched. This CDR3 is built from 15 residues. The CDR3 sequence is CASLRTGIGQETQYF. The CDR3 bases are TGTGCCAGCCTCCGGACAGGGATCGGGCAAGAGACCCAGTACTTC.

A few counts support this clonotype. The rearrangement links TRBV29-1 to TRBJ2-7; perhaps TRBD1 as D (6 bases). Trimming stripped 6 bases from V and 0 bases from J, with 21 bases between. The germline V gene has CDR1 SQVTM and CDR2 ANQGSEA. The CDR3 consists of 16 residues. The CDR3, as DNA: TGCAGCGTCAGGGGCCCCGGGACATCCAGCTCCTACGAGCAGTACTTC. This gives the protein CSVRGPGTSSSYEQYF.

This clonotype was seen a few times. The chain carries TRBV19 and TRBJ1-2; unclear D gene. CDR1 and CDR2 from the germline V gene are LNHDA and SQIVND (reference sequence). With 6 bases removed from V and 0 bases from J, the gap between germline ends came to 8 bases. The CDR3 spans 13 residues. In DNA, the CDR3 is TGTGCCAGTAGGGGATTAGCTAACTATGGCTACACCTTC. It translates to CASRGLANYGYTF.

This clonotype was recorded a few times. The chain links TRBV5-5 to TRBJ2-7, with D uncertain. V was pared by 2 bases and J by 2 bases, with 5 bases between. This CDR3 is built from 12 residues. Per the germline V gene, CDR1 is SGHKS and CDR2 is YYEKEE (reference sequence). DNA of the CDR3: TGTGCCAGCAGCTTCGACACCTACGAGCAGTACTTC. Its protein product is CASSFDTYEQYF.

This clonotype was seen at least ten times. CDR3 sequence reads: CASSYSSPRGYEQYF. DNA of the CDR3: TGTGCCAGCAGTTACTCGTCCCCTAGAGGCTACGAGCAGTACTTC. The J gene is TRBJ2-7, the V gene TRBV6-2 or TRBV6-3; unclear D gene. Trimming cost V 0 bases and J 3 bases, with 12 bases left between them. Germline V CDR1 and CDR2: MNHEY, SVGEGT. This CDR3 contains 15 residues.

CDR3 DNA sequence: TGTGCCTGGAGCCTAGGGATTAACTATGGCTACACCTTC. It encodes CAWSLGINYGYTF. The chain carries TRBV30 and TRBJ1-2, with no clear D. CDR3 length equals 13 residues. V dropped 3 bases and J dropped 1 base, with 9 bases sitting between them. Per the germline V gene, CDR1 is GTSNPN and CDR2 is SVGIG (reference sequence).